These 9 T cell receptor beta chains originate from one sample sequenced in a study of cytomegalovirus exposure and HLA in healthy donors. PCR involved 60 Vbeta and 13 Jbeta primers. Assay used: immunoSEQ multiplex PCR; TCRdb lists only in-frame clones, some missing. The sample carries approximately 72,000 clones, roughly 79% recorded once. Sequenced material: PBMCs. The receptors were gathered from a male donor in good health and CMV-seropositive.

The chain employs TRBV5-1 and TRBJ2-5, with D tentatively TRBD2 (6 bases). CDR1 and CDR2 from the germline V gene are SGHRS and YFSETQ. Trimming left V 6 bases short and J 5 bases short, with 20 bases between. CDR3 length: 15 residues. The CDR3 here is CASNPQGSGVETQYF. The CDR3 region has the DNA TGCGCCAGCAACCCCCAGGGTTCGGGAGTCGAGACCCAGTACTTC.

The chain joins TRBV5-4 to TRBJ2-5; 10 bases line up with TRBD1. The last part of the DNA fits TRBJ2-7 better; the J call may be wrong. The CDR3 sequence is 15 residues long. Germline V gene data show CDR1 as SGHNT and CDR2 as YYREEE (reference sequence). CDR3 DNA sequence: TGTGCCAGCAGCGGCGGGACAGGGGACTTGTACGAGCAGTACTTC. This codes for CASSGGTGDLYEQYF.

This chain links TRBV6-1 with TRBJ1-1; 7 bases are a match to TRBD1. Per germline, CDR1 MNHNS and CDR2 SASEGT. CDR3 size: 14 residues. Trimming removed 5 bases from V and 7 bases from J; junction bases left unmatched: 10. The CDR3 spells CASSPQTGRCEAFF. CDR3 DNA: TGTGCCAGCAGTCCTCAGACAGGGAGATGTGAAGCTTTCTTT.

This chain connects TRBV7-2 to TRBJ1-2, with D tentatively TRBD1 (5 bases). Germline CDR1 SGHTA, CDR2 FQGNSA. Trimming cost V 1 base and J 4 bases, with 10 bases left between them. The CDR3 spans 14 residues. This CDR3 reads CASSLVGGTYGYTF. CDR3 DNA sequence: TGTGCCAGCAGCTTAGTTGGAGGGACCTATGGCTACACCTTC.

The gene calls are TRBV2 and TRBJ2-3; no reliable D call. CDR1 and CDR2 from the germline V gene are SNHLY and FYNNEI. The CDR3 has 14 amino acids. V lost 0 bases to trimming and J lost 7 bases, with 11 bases between them. The CDR3 DNA reads TGTGCCAGCAGTGAAGCGCTTCGGGTCCATACGCAGTATTTT. Translated: CASSEALRVHTQYF.

V usage is TRBV19 and J usage is TRBJ1-1, with 9 bases aligning to TRBD1. This CDR3 is 16 amino acids long. With V trimmed by 6 bases and J by 1 base, 9 bases remained unmatched. Germline lookup yields CDR1 LNHDA and CDR2 SQIVND (reference sequence). The CDR3 bases are TGTGCCAGTAGAGAAGCCCCGGGACAGGGGAACACTGAAGCTTTCTTT. It encodes CASREAPGQGNTEAFF.

This clone was found a few times. The chain uses TRBV5-1 and TRBJ2-1, with 7 positions matching TRBD1. The V and J ends lost 4 bases and 6 bases, in that order; junction bases with no gene match: 7. The V gene's germline CDR1 is SGHRS and CDR2 YFSETQ. The CDR3 length is 14 residues. Here the CDR3 reads CASSPDRPFNEQFF. For the CDR3, the DNA is TGCGCCAGCAGCCCGGACAGGCCTTTCAATGAGCAGTTCTTC.

The table lists this clone with a few counts. This sequence joins TRBV7-9 and TRBJ2-7; D is uncertain. Germline V lookup: CDR1 SEHNR, CDR2 FQNEAQ (reference sequence). The CDR3 length is 13 residues. Deletions cut 5 bases from V and 7 bases from J, with 15 bases between. The CDR3 nucleotides read TGTGCCAGCAGCCCACTCCCCCTTGAGGAGCAGTACTTC. The encoded protein is CASSPLPLEEQYF.

This chain joins TRBV18 and TRBJ2-1, with 7 bases fitting TRBD2. The V gene's germline CDR1 is KGHSH and CDR2 LQKENI. V dropped 5 bases and J dropped 3; count of bases not matched to a gene: 4. The CDR3 length is 14 residues. CDR3 nucleotides: TGTGCCAGCTCAGGAACGGGGGGCTACAATGAGCAGTTCTTC. Amino acid sequence: CASSGTGGYNEQFF.